Shown below are 19 T cell receptor beta chains from a single sample sequenced in a study of blood T cell repertoires in COVID-19. Assay: immunoSEQ multiplex PCR; the TCRdb copy retains only in-frame clones and omits some. The top ten hold around 1.1% of the sample, which has 350,000 to 450,000 clones, 85% to 90% seen once. The source material was PBMCs or T cells enriched from blood (not recorded which). These receptor sequences come from a man aged 30-40 years who had recovered from COVID-19.

This clone was counted once. J is TRBJ2-7 and V is TRBV10-3, with 9 bases fitting TRBD1. CDR1 is ENHRY, CDR2 SYGVKD, per germline. There are 12 residues in the CDR3. The ends lost 9 bases at V and 5 bases at J; junction bases unmatched: 5. In DNA, the CDR3 is TGTGCCATAGGACAGGGGACCGACGAGCAGTACTTC. Its translation: CAIGQGTDEQYF.

The chain uses TRBV7-2 and TRBJ1-4; no definite D call. V was clipped by 5 bases and J by 0 bases, with 16 bases between them. Germline V CDR1 and CDR2: SGHTA, FQGNSA. The CDR3 runs 17 residues. CDR3 nucleotides: TGTGCCAGCAGCCCCTCTGGCCCCCATGCAACTAATGAAAAACTGTTTTTT. It specifies CASSPSGPHATNEKLFF.

The J gene is TRBJ1-1, the V gene TRBV5-4; D perhaps matches TRBD1 (5 bases). The CDR3 spans 14 residues. With 4 bases removed from V and 1 base from J, the gap between germline ends came to 11 bases. From germline, CDR1 is SGHNT and CDR2 YYREEE (reference sequence). The CDR3, as DNA: TGTGCCAGCAGCCAGGGTTTCAGGAACACTGAAGCTTTCTTT. Translating it yields CASSQGFRNTEAFF.

This clone was observed once. At one of its ends the junction is not consistent with the germline gene, which may arise from a read error. The rearrangement links TRBV7-7 to TRBJ2-1; 8 bases align to TRBD1. The CDR3 is 16 amino acids. CDR1 is SSHAT and CDR2 is FNYEAQ in the germline V gene (reference sequence). The DNA for the CDR3 is TGTGCTAGCAGCCCCAGGGGGCGGACAGGGAGCGATGAGCAGTTCTTC. This sequence encodes CASSPRGRTGSDEQFF.

This clone was seen more than once but under ten times. The chain uses TRBV19 and TRBJ1-5; 9 nucleotides agree with TRBD1. Germline CDR1 and CDR2: LNHDA and SQIVND (reference sequence). This CDR3 spans 13 amino acids. V was clipped by 7 bases and J by 9 bases; unmatched bases: 7. The CDR3 bases are TGTGCCAGTACGGGACAGGGACGAGGGCCCCAGCATTTT. This gives the protein CASTGQGRGPQHF.

This chain links TRBV5-4 with TRBJ2-4, with D maybe TRBD2 (6 bases). Trimming left V 0 bases short and J 11 bases short, with 9 bases between. Germline assignment: CDR1 SGHNT and CDR2 YYREEE (reference sequence). This CDR3 spans 12 amino acids. The CDR3 loop is CASSLDGGFQYF. The CDR3 bases are TGTGCCAGCAGCTTGGATGGGGGGTTTCAGTACTTC.

CDR3 in amino acids: CASSPFSPPDTQYF. CDR3 DNA sequence: TGTGCCAGCAGTCCGTTTTCCCCCCCAGATACGCAGTATTTT. J is TRBJ2-3 and V is TRBV6-4; D uncertain. The CDR3 is 14 amino acids. V lost 5 bases to trimming and J lost 4 bases, with 13 bases between them. The germline V gene encodes CDR1 MRHNA and CDR2 SNTAGT.

This clone has a handful of counts. The chain joins TRBV6-1 to TRBJ1-1; a weak D match, TRBD1 (5 bases). The ends were cut back, 3 bases at V and 1 base at J, with 6 bases in the middle. The CDR3 spans 13 residues. Germline CDR1 reads MNHNS; CDR2 reads SASEGT. Here the CDR3 reads CASSDRENTEAFF. Here the CDR3 DNA reads TGTGCCAGCAGTGACAGGGAGAACACTGAAGCTTTCTTT.

The rearrangement links TRBV10-3 to TRBJ2-7; TRBD2 aligns across 8 bases. V lost 6 bases to trimming and J lost 3 bases; unmatched junction nucleotides: 7. The CDR3 is 14 amino acids. Germline assignment: CDR1 ENHRY and CDR2 SYGVKD. CDR3 nucleotide sequence: TGTGCCATCAGCTCCGGGACTAGTGACTACGAGCAGTACTTC. This encodes CAISSGTSDYEQYF.

The chain combines TRBV5-5 with TRBJ2-7; D is perhaps TRBD1 (6 bases). This CDR3 spans 15 amino acids. Looked up from germline, CDR1 is SGHKS and CDR2 is YYEKEE (reference sequence). V was trimmed by 7 bases and J by 1 base, leaving 18 bases between them. CDR3 nucleotides: TGTGCCAGCTCCCCTATGACAGGAATATCCTACGAGCAGTACTTC. Amino acids: CASSPMTGISYEQYF.

The gene calls are TRBV7-9 and TRBJ1-5; D possibly corresponds to TRBD1 (5 bases). Looked up from germline, CDR1 is SEHNR and CDR2 is FQNEAQ (reference sequence). The CDR3 has 15 amino acids. Trimming cost V 5 bases and J 4 bases, with 15 bases left between them. In DNA, the CDR3 is TGTGCCAGCAGCCAGGGCGCCGGACCTAATCAGCCCCAGCATTTT. Translation gives CASSQGAGPNQPQHF.

The J gene is TRBJ2-3, the V gene TRBV4-1, with 7 bases aligning to TRBD1. Germline V gene data show CDR1 as MGHRA and CDR2 as YSYEKL. The CDR3 extends over 15 amino acids. Trimming took 4 bases from V and 2 from J; bases not matched to a gene: 6. The CDR3 nucleotides read TGCGCCAGCAGCCCCCGGACAGGCGCCACAGATACGCAGTATTTT. This encodes CASSPRTGATDTQYF.

This clone is a singleton in its sample. The chain recombines TRBV7-2 with TRBJ2-3; D unclear. The CDR3 has 14 amino acids. CDR1 and CDR2 (germline): SGHTA, FQGNSA. V shed 2 bases and J shed 2 bases, with 8 bases lying between them. CDR3 residues: CASSLLGSTDTQYF. The CDR3 coding sequence is TGTGCCAGCAGCTTACTAGGTTCCACAGATACGCAGTATTTT.

The chain is built from TRBV18 and TRBJ1-2; 10 bases agree with TRBD1. The CDR3 has 17 amino acids. J was trimmed by 0 bases and V by 5 bases; bases with no gene match: 9. The germline V gene encodes CDR1 KGHSH and CDR2 LQKENI. The CDR3 region is CASSLTRDRGPNYGYTF. The CDR3 nucleotides read TGTGCCAGCTCATTAACCCGGGACAGGGGACCTAACTATGGCTACACCTTC. Based on the CDR3 plus reference TRBV18 and TRBJ1-2, the full variable domain is NAGVMQNPRHLVRRRGQEARLRCSPMKGHSHVYWYRQLPEEGLKFMVYLQKENIIDESGMPKERFSAEFPKEGPSILRIQQVVRGDSAAYFCASSLTRDRGPNYGYTFGSGTRLTVV.

With regard to this clone: The junction differs from germline at one of its ends, possibly a read error. CDR3 in amino acids: CASRLAGVETQYF. Written as DNA, the CDR3 is TGTGCCAGCAGGTTAGCGGGAGTGGAGACCCAGTACTTC. The V gene is TRBV7-8, the J gene TRBJ2-5; 9 bases agree with TRBD2. This CDR3 is 13 amino acids long. Germline-derived CDR1 and CDR2 are SGHVS and FQNEAQ.

V is TRBV30 and J is TRBJ1-2, with 7 bases matching TRBD1. Per germline, CDR1 GTSNPN and CDR2 SVGIG (reference sequence). Trimming at V came to 5 bases and at J to 1 base, leaving 4 bases not matched to a gene. The CDR3 runs 13 residues. DNA for the CDR3: TGTGCCTGGGGGACAGAGTTTAACTATGGCTACACCTTC. Amino acid sequence: CAWGTEFNYGYTF.

J is TRBJ1-5 and V is TRBV6-5, with D possibly being TRBD1 (6 bases). The CDR3 sequence is 13 residues long. Germline V gives CDR1 MNHEY, CDR2 SVGAGI. Between the trimmed V and J ends, which lost 6 bases and 6 bases, there was a span of 12 bases. The CDR3 DNA follows: TGTGCCAGCAGGGCCAGGGGCACTCAGCCCCAGCATTTT. It specifies CASRARGTQPQHF.

This clone was picked up one time. This chain's CDR3 is CASSRDRDYEQYF. CDR3 bases: TGTGCCAGCAGCCGGGATCGGGACTACGAGCAGTACTTC. The rearrangement links TRBV7-8 to TRBJ2-7, with a possible D match to TRBD2 (5 bases). The V end lost 5 bases, the J end lost 3 bases, and 11 bases lay between the germline ends. Germline CDR1 SGHVS, CDR2 FQNEAQ. The CDR3 has 13 amino acids.

Worth noting for this clone: The sample holds other DNA sequences that translate to the same CDR3. The V gene is TRBV12-3 or TRBV12-4, the J gene TRBJ1-1, with 8 nucleotides matching TRBD1. V shed 5 bases, J shed 8 bases, and the junction held 1 base outside the gene matches. The CDR3 spans 11 residues. CDR3 residues: CASSRTGEAFF. CDR3 DNA: TGTGCCAGCAGTCGGACAGGGGAAGCTTTCTTT.